Listed below are T cell receptor beta chains from one sample, sequenced in a study of technical replicates of blood from several donors. Measured with immunoSEQ multiplex PCR; TCRdb has only the in-frame clones, and not every one. This repertoire shows around 83,000 clones, around 94% found once; its top ten account for around 0.25%. Source material: T cells isolated from PBMCs. Receptors were obtained from a human donor in good health. CDR3s include the opening cysteine and the closing phenylalanine or tryptophan. Each record gives: D gene, J gene, clone size, V gene, CDR3 protein, CDR3 DNA. D genes are given only for firm matches. Expanded clones are given a class, and other clones once, few, many or no size at all.

>TRBD2|TRBJ2-5|-|TRBV7-7
CASTAGGPETQYF
TGTGCCAGCACGGCGGGAGGGCCGGAGACCCAGTACTTC
>-|TRBJ2-1|-|TRBV6-1
CASSPPGDEQFF
TGTGCCAGCAGTCCTCCGGGGGATGAGCAGTTCTTC
>TRBD2|TRBJ2-1|once|TRBV25-1
CASSPSGSYNEQFF
TGTGCCAGCAGTCCTAGCGGATCCTACAATGAGCAGTTCTTC
>-|TRBJ1-1|-|TRBV5-1
CASSLSLQGSTEAFF
TGCGCCAGCAGCTTGTCCCTACAGGGTAGCACTGAAGCTTTCTTT
>TRBD2|TRBJ2-2|-|TRBV7-9
CASSLARGVTGELFF
TGTGCCAGCAGCTTAGCGCGGGGGGTCACCGGGGAGCTGTTTTTT
>-|TRBJ1-2|-|TRBV7-9
CASSFGGHYGYTF
TGTGCCAGCAGCTTCGGGGGGCACTATGGCTACACCTTC
>-|TRBJ2-1|-|TRBV29-1
CSVEASYFGGNEQFF
TGCAGCGTTGAGGCTAGCTACTTTGGTGGCAATGAGCAGTTCTTC
>TRBD1|TRBJ1-3|-|TRBV19
CATKSGQGGNTIYF
TGTGCCACCAAAAGCGGACAGGGGGGAAACACCATATATTTT
>TRBD1|TRBJ2-5|-|TRBV27
CASSFTGGSLFQETQYF
TGTGCCAGCAGTTTTACAGGGGGCTCCCTCTTTCAAGAGACCCAGTACTTC
>-|TRBJ1-1|-|TRBV7-2
CASSNRRGGEAFF
TGTGCCAGCAGCAACAGACGGGGGGGCGAAGCTTTCTTT
>-|TRBJ2-7|-|TRBV7-2
CASRMGAGPYEQYF
TGTGCCAGCAGGATGGGGGCGGGCCCATACGAGCAGTACTTC
>TRBD1|TRBJ1-4|-|TRBV6-1
CASRVQDRGNEKLFF
TGTGCCAGCAGAGTTCAAGACAGGGGTAATGAAAAACTGTTTTTT
>-|TRBJ2-7|once|TRBV6-5
CASSYHAGSAYEQYF
TGTGCCAGCAGTTATCATGCGGGCTCAGCCTACGAGCAGTACTTC
>-|TRBJ1-1|-|TRBV7-7
CASSLDLGDEAFF
TGTGCTAGCAGCTTAGATTTAGGGGATGAAGCTTTCTTT
>TRBD2|TRBJ2-7|few|TRBV29-1
CSVSNSGRAAEQYF
TGCAGCGTTTCGAATAGCGGGAGGGCTGCCGAGCAGTACTTC
>-|TRBJ1-1|-|TRBV21-1
CASSKGETGQDDILNTEAFF
TGTGCCAGCAGCAAAGGGGAGACCGGACAGGACGATATCCTGAACACTGAAGCTTTCTTT
>TRBD2|TRBJ2-5|-|TRBV29-1
CSVEEGLAGPSTQYF
TGCAGCGTTGAAGAGGGACTAGCGGGTCCGTCGACCCAGTACTTC
>TRBD2|TRBJ2-2|-|TRBV7-9
CASSFGRDGELFF
TGTGCCAGCAGCTTTGGGAGGGACGGGGAGCTGTTTTTT
>TRBD2|TRBJ2-3|-|TRBV2
CASRSSLAGGSIRGDTQYF
TGTGCCAGCAGATCAAGTCTAGCGGGAGGGTCAATTAGAGGAGATACGCAGTATTTT
>TRBD1|TRBJ1-1|-|TRBV27
CASSFQGDVNTEAFF
TGTGCCAGCAGTTTTCAGGGGGATGTGAACACTGAAGCTTTCTTT